This is a list of T cell receptor beta chains from one sample in a study of early T cells in non-severe SARS-CoV-2 infection. TCRdb itself ran the 5' RACE reads through MiXCR, one entry per CDR3 protein. The repertoire holds approximately 48,000 distinct CDR3 sequences, with roughly 9.3% as singletons. Sequencing used whole blood. The receptors derive from an adult who was a healthcare worker with PCR-confirmed SARS-CoV-2 infection or an uninfected control (not recorded which). Both conserved end residues are part of each CDR3. The D gene is left open where the match is weak.

CDR3 protein: CSAQNGTGLKSNQPQHF; J gene: TRBJ1-5; D gene: TRBD1; V gene: TRBV20-1
CDR3 protein: CSAHQGYGYTF; J gene: TRBJ1-2; D gene: -; V gene: TRBV20-1
CDR3 protein: CASSSLAGVNTQYF; J gene: TRBJ2-3; D gene: TRBD2; V gene: TRBV7-9
CDR3 protein: CASSFRVNSPLHF; J gene: TRBJ1-6; D gene: -; V gene: TRBV5-8
CDR3 protein: CAIRGAGSSYNEQFF; J gene: TRBJ2-1; D gene: -; V gene: TRBV10-3
CDR3 protein: CAIREGLAGYNEQFF; J gene: TRBJ2-1; D gene: TRBD2; V gene: TRBV10-3
CDR3 protein: CASSGDSNNSPLHF; J gene: TRBJ1-6; D gene: TRBD1; V gene: TRBV18
CDR3 protein: CASSMTGSGANVLTF; J gene: TRBJ2-6; D gene: TRBD1; V gene: TRBV6-5
CDR3 protein: CATSDTGSGDYGYTF; J gene: TRBJ1-2; D gene: -; V gene: TRBV24-1
CDR3 protein: CASSPYSHRTGMNTEAFF; J gene: TRBJ1-1; D gene: TRBD1; V gene: TRBV5-1
CDR3 protein: CASSTLPGQGYEQYF; J gene: TRBJ2-7; D gene: TRBD1; V gene: TRBV11-2
CDR3 protein: CASSGEQHTDTQYF; J gene: TRBJ2-3; D gene: -; V gene: TRBV6-1
CDR3 protein: CASSLAGAGSGGYTF; J gene: TRBJ1-2; D gene: -; V gene: TRBV5-4
CDR3 protein: CSVDSSGGYNEQFF; J gene: TRBJ2-1; D gene: -; V gene: TRBV29-1
CDR3 protein: CASALSGANVLTF; J gene: TRBJ2-6; D gene: -; V gene: TRBV28
CDR3 protein: CASSAYEKLFF; J gene: TRBJ1-4; D gene: -; V gene: TRBV25-1
CDR3 protein: CASRRVLAGGSNEQFF; J gene: TRBJ2-1; D gene: TRBD2; V gene: TRBV6-2/TRBV6-3
CDR3 protein: CASSQNFRSTDTQYF; J gene: TRBJ2-3; D gene: -; V gene: TRBV14
CDR3 protein: CASSLGHGGANVLTF; J gene: TRBJ2-6; D gene: -; V gene: TRBV5-1
CDR3 protein: CSATLAGVSDTQYF; J gene: TRBJ2-3; D gene: TRBD2; V gene: TRBV20-1
CDR3 protein: CASSSQGSRPLEQYF; J gene: TRBJ2-7; D gene: -; V gene: TRBV7-9
CDR3 protein: CASTSKLAGLAKNIQYF; J gene: TRBJ2-4; D gene: TRBD2; V gene: TRBV2
CDR3 protein: CASSLGPSGDKETQYF; J gene: TRBJ2-5; D gene: TRBD2; V gene: TRBV5-4
CDR3 protein: CASSLDQWGVGTQYF; J gene: TRBJ2-3; D gene: -; V gene: TRBV5-1
CDR3 protein: CASSNTDTQYF; J gene: TRBJ2-3; D gene: -; V gene: TRBV12-3/TRBV12-4
CDR3 protein: CSVGGYREQYF; J gene: TRBJ2-7; D gene: -; V gene: TRBV29-1
CDR3 protein: CASSSEGRNNEQFF; J gene: TRBJ2-1; D gene: -; V gene: TRBV7-2
CDR3 protein: CASRPLVAYTEAFF; J gene: TRBJ1-1; D gene: -; V gene: TRBV6-2/TRBV6-3
CDR3 protein: CASSLTSGSSYEQYF; J gene: TRBJ2-7; D gene: TRBD2; V gene: TRBV28
CDR3 protein: CASSLSGTGGGWWQPQHF; J gene: TRBJ1-5; D gene: TRBD1; V gene: TRBV27
CDR3 protein: CASSSPVSGANVLTF; J gene: TRBJ2-6; D gene: -; V gene: TRBV28
CDR3 protein: CASSSSTGNTGELFF; J gene: TRBJ2-2; D gene: -; V gene: TRBV13
CDR3 protein: CASSPLDRDEQYF; J gene: TRBJ2-7; D gene: TRBD1; V gene: TRBV4-1
CDR3 protein: CASSQESSSGSPDTQYF; J gene: TRBJ2-3; D gene: TRBD2; V gene: TRBV4-2
CDR3 protein: CASSPRWGEETQYF; J gene: TRBJ2-5; D gene: -; V gene: TRBV11-2
CDR3 protein: CASSYSSPLAGVYDTQYF; J gene: TRBJ2-3; D gene: TRBD2; V gene: TRBV6-6